The 20 T cell receptor beta chains listed next were all sequenced from one sample in a study of cytotoxic CD8 clonotypes in ibrutinib-treated CLL. Sequencing used immunoSEQ multiplex PCR; TCRdb keeps in-frame clones, though not all of them. Of about 76,000 clones detected, 86% appear once; the ten largest clones hold around 5%. This material consisted of PBMCs, taken before ibrutinib treatment. The source of these receptors is a human donor with chronic lymphocytic leukemia.

V and J are TRBV5-4 and TRBJ1-2; 10 nucleotides line up with TRBD1. Germline CDR1 is SGHNT and CDR2 is YYREEE (reference sequence). CDR3 length: 15 residues. V shed 4 bases, J shed 3 bases, and the junction held 6 bases outside the gene matches. CDR3 DNA: TGTGCCAGCAGCCAGCCGGGACAGGGGTACTATGGCTACACCTTC. It encodes CASSQPGQGYYGYTF.

The rearrangement links TRBV7-9 to TRBJ2-7; TRBD1 agrees at 9 bases. The CDR3 is made up of 15 amino acids. Trimming at V came to 5 bases and at J to 3 bases, leaving 8 bases not matched to a gene. Germline V gene data show CDR1 as SEHNR and CDR2 as FQNEAQ (reference sequence). The CDR3 DNA reads TGTGCCAGCAGCCATGGGACAGGGAGGGTCTACGAGCAGTACTTC. Protein: CASSHGTGRVYEQYF.

The rearrangement uses TRBV19 and TRBJ2-7, with D possibly being TRBD2 (5 bases). Germline-derived CDR1 and CDR2 are LNHDA and SQIVND (reference sequence). There are 15 residues in the CDR3. V was clipped by 3 bases and J by 0 bases, with 12 bases between them. DNA of the CDR3: TGTGCCAGTAGTATGCCGGGTGGGAGCTCCTACGAGCAGTACTTC. Translation: CASSMPGGSSYEQYF.

The rearrangement uses TRBV10-3 and TRBJ2-7; a possible D gene is TRBD2 (7 bases). This CDR3 is 15 amino acids long. The germline CDR1 and CDR2 sequences are ENHRY and SYGVKD. Deletions cut 3 bases from V and 3 bases from J, with 15 bases between. The CDR3 DNA reads as TGTGCCATCAGTGACGGGTCAGGGGAGGGCTACGAGCAGTACTTC. This gives the protein CAISDGSGEGYEQYF.

The rearrangement uses TRBV18 and TRBJ1-1, with D perhaps matching TRBD1 (5 bases). Germline V gene lookup returns CDR1 KGHSH and CDR2 LQKENI. V lost 4 bases and J 4 bases, leaving 19 bases between the germline ends. The CDR3 has 16 residues. Written as DNA, the CDR3 is TGTGCCAGCTCACTACTTCAGTTTAGGGGCATCACTGAAGCTTTCTTT. It encodes CASSLLQFRGITEAFF.

The chain employs TRBV19 and TRBJ1-2; D is undetermined. CDR1 is LNHDA and CDR2 is SQIVND in the germline V gene (reference sequence). This CDR3 comprises 14 residues. The ends were cut back, 4 bases at V and 0 bases at J, with 9 bases in the middle. This CDR3 is CASSTPEANYGYTF. The CDR3 region has the DNA TGTGCCAGTAGTACCCCTGAAGCTAACTATGGCTACACCTTC.

This clone was detected a few times. V and J are TRBV15 and TRBJ2-7, with D perhaps TRBD1 (5 bases). Trimming removed 4 bases from V and 2 bases from J, with 9 bases in between. Germline loops: CDR1 LNHNV, CDR2 YYDKDF (reference sequence). This CDR3 spans 13 amino acids. CDR3 amino acids: CATSNGQAYEQYF. The CDR3 DNA sequence: TGTGCCACCAGCAACGGACAAGCCTACGAGCAGTACTTC.

J is TRBJ2-1 and V is TRBV27, with TRBD2 matching over 9 bases. The CDR3 length is 17 residues. After removal of 1 base from V and 2 bases from J, the junction contained 6 bases not matched to a gene. Germline assignment: CDR1 MNHEY and CDR2 SMNVEV (reference sequence). CDR3 in amino acids: CASSLYYGGRAYNEQFF. The CDR3 DNA reads as TGTGCCAGCAGTTTATATTACGGCGGGAGGGCCTACAATGAGCAGTTCTTC.

J is TRBJ2-7 and V is TRBV19; D is perhaps TRBD2 (6 bases). Germline V gene data show CDR1 as LNHDA and CDR2 as SQIVND (reference sequence). Trimming cost V 7 bases and J 3 bases, with 19 bases left between them. The CDR3 extends over 15 amino acids. The chain's CDR3 is CASTNGGAGNYEQYF. The CDR3 DNA reads TGTGCCAGTACGAACGGCGGGGCAGGGAACTACGAGCAGTACTTC.

CDR3 nucleotides: TGTGCCAGCAGCTTGGGGACAGGAACCCAAGAGACCCAGTACTTC. As protein: CASSLGTGTQETQYF. The chain couples TRBV11-2 to TRBJ2-5, with 8 bases lining up with TRBD1. CDR1 is SGHAT, CDR2 FQNNGV, per germline. The CDR3 contains 15 residues. V shed 3 bases, J shed 1 base, and the junction held 4 bases outside the gene matches.

The chain couples TRBV5-4 to TRBJ1-4; the D is unclear. With 4 bases removed from V and 5 bases from J, the gap between germline ends came to 9 bases. CDR1 is SGHNT, CDR2 YYREEE, per germline (reference sequence). The CDR3 extends over 13 amino acids. DNA of the CDR3: TGTGCCAGCAGCACTTTTGGCAATGAAAAACTGTTTTTT. Protein sequence: CASSTFGNEKLFF. The full variable domain, with the rest looked up from reference TRBV5-4 and TRBJ1-4, is ETGVTQSPTHLIKTRGQQVTLRCSSQSGHNTVSWYQQALGQGPQFIFQYYREEENGRGNFPPRFSGLQFPNYSSELNVNALELDDSALYLCASSTFGNEKLFFGSGTQLSVL.

The gene calls are TRBV5-5 and TRBJ2-6, with no clear D. Germline-derived CDR1 and CDR2 are SGHKS and YYEKEE (reference sequence). Trimming shortened V by 0 bases and J by 0 bases, and 13 bases separated the two germline ends. The length of the CDR3 is 18 residues. CDR3 in amino acids: CASSLVSTLVSGANVLTF. The CDR3 DNA reads as TGTGCCAGCAGCTTGGTTTCGACCCTTGTCTCTGGGGCCAACGTCCTGACTTTC.

V gene TRBV14 combines with J gene TRBJ2-3; weak D call: TRBD2 (6 bases). The CDR3 covers 16 residues. The germline V and J ends were trimmed by 0 bases and 2 bases, with 12 bases remaining between them. The germline V gene encodes CDR1 SGHDN and CDR2 FVKESK. CDR3 amino acids: CASSQDGGILTDTQYF. DNA of the CDR3: TGTGCCAGCAGCCAAGACGGGGGAATACTCACAGATACGCAGTATTTT.

The V gene is TRBV19, the J gene TRBJ1-4; D is unresolved. Per germline, CDR1 LNHDA and CDR2 SQIVND (reference sequence). V lost 5 bases and J lost 0, with 4 bases in between. This CDR3 region has 13 residues. CDR3 nucleotide sequence: TGTGCCAGTAGTTGGTCAACTAATGAAAAACTGTTTTTT. This translates into CASSWSTNEKLFF.

The chain uses TRBV29-1 and TRBJ2-5; unclear D gene. Trimming removed 5 bases from V and 5 bases from J, with 12 bases in between. CDR1 is SQVTM, CDR2 ANQGSEA, per germline. CDR3 size: 12 residues. The CDR3, as DNA: TGCAGCGTTCTGGGTAACGGGGAGACCCAGTACTTC. It translates to CSVLGNGETQYF.

This clone was seen only once. The chain carries TRBV6-5 and TRBJ2-1; 11 nucleotides line up with TRBD1. Germline CDR1 MNHEY, CDR2 SVGAGI. CDR3 size: 16 residues. V lost 0 bases to trimming and J lost 4 bases; unmatched junction nucleotides: 2. The CDR3 region is CASSYSDRGPYNEQFF. CDR3 coding DNA: TGTGCCAGCAGTTACTCGGACAGGGGGCCGTACAATGAGCAGTTCTTC.

The CDR3 DNA sequence: TGTGCCAGCAGCTTTATCCGGGACAGGGGGAGGGAGCAGTACTTC. This codes for CASSFIRDRGREQYF. V gene TRBV7-2 combines with J gene TRBJ2-7; 11 nucleotides match TRBD1. This CDR3 contains 15 residues. V lost 3 bases to trimming and J lost 7 bases; unmatched junction nucleotides: 8. Germline lookup yields CDR1 SGHTA and CDR2 FQGNSA.

This clone has only one observation. The chain uses TRBV7-9 and TRBJ1-1, with 8 bases identical to TRBD1. CDR3 length: 14 residues. Germline lookup yields CDR1 SEHNR and CDR2 FQNEAQ (reference sequence). With 6 bases clipped from V and 6 bases from J, the junction kept 9 bases outside the gene matches. The CDR3 region is CASRTRQGMAEAFF. The DNA of the CDR3 is TGTGCCAGCAGGACTAGACAGGGGATGGCTGAAGCTTTCTTT. Full variable domain (missing parts from reference TRBV7-9 and TRBJ1-1): DTGVSQNPRHKITKRGQNVTFRCDPISEHNRLYWYRQTLGQGPEFLTYFQNEAQLEKSRLLSDRFSAERPKGSFSTLEIQRTEQGDSAMYLCASRTRQGMAEAFFGQGTRLTVV.

The chain couples TRBV7-9 to TRBJ2-1; 7 nucleotides match TRBD2. V dropped 6 bases and J dropped 8; count of bases not matched to a gene: 10. This CDR3 spans 14 amino acids. Germline V gives CDR1 SEHNR, CDR2 FQNEAQ (reference sequence). The CDR3 nucleotides read TGTGCCAGCAGGCTAGCGGCCCTTGAGGATGAGCAGTTCTTC. Residues: CASRLAALEDEQFF.

The V and J genes are TRBV6-5 and TRBJ2-7, with TRBD2 matching over 11 bases. With V trimmed by 5 bases and J by 7 bases, 10 bases remained unmatched. The CDR3 totals 15 residues. Germline CDR1 MNHEY, CDR2 SVGAGI. The CDR3 loop reads CASSALAGGPGEQYF. As DNA, the CDR3 is TGTGCCAGCAGTGCATTAGCGGGAGGGCCGGGTGAGCAGTACTTC.